This T cell receptor beta chain was identified in a study of control samples from healthy donors and cancer patients. The CDR3 has 16 amino acids. The assay was immunoSEQ multiplex PCR, and TCRdb's table has in-frame clones only and misses some. The sample includes roughly 86,000 clones, about nine tenths of them seen just once. The source is a woman aged 18-29 years in good health. V and J are TRBV21-1 and TRBJ1-1; the DNA was not used to check the table's D call, TRBD1. TRBV21-1 is a pseudogene locus. The sample taken for sequencing was blood. CDR3 region: CASSKAPQNMNTEAFF. CDR3 in DNA: TGTGCCAGCAGCAAAGCACCCCAGAACATGAACACTGAAGCTTTCTTT.